Following are 13 T cell receptor beta chains from one sample sequenced in a study of cytotoxic CD8 clonotypes in ibrutinib-treated CLL. Some clones are missing from TCRdb's copy, which holds only in-frame ones; the method was immunoSEQ multiplex PCR. The sample comprises around 130,000 clones, around 80% of which are singletons, and around 3% rests with the top ten. The specimen was PBMCs, collected after 24 months of ibrutinib treatment. The receptors come from a human donor with chronic lymphocytic leukemia.

This clone was seen only once. The chain is built from TRBV2 and TRBJ2-3; unclear D gene. Germline-derived CDR1 and CDR2 are SNHLY and FYNNEI. The CDR3 sequence is 15 residues long. V gave up 3 bases and J gave up 1 base, with 11 bases separating them. The CDR3 loop reads CASSDPVAGTDTQYF. DNA for the CDR3: TGTGCCAGCAGTGATCCGGTAGCCGGCACAGATACGCAGTATTTT. The full variable domain, with the rest looked up from reference TRBV2 and TRBJ2-3, is EPEVTQTPSHQVTQMGQEVILRCVPISNHLYFYWYRQILGQKVEFLVSFYNNEISEKSEIFDDQFSVERPDGSNFTLKIRSTKLEDSAMYFCASSDPVAGTDTQYFGPGTRLTVL.

The J gene is TRBJ1-6, the V gene TRBV18; 11 bases fit TRBD1. CDR1 KGHSH and CDR2 LQKENI come from the germline V gene. V shed 3 bases, J shed 7 bases, and the junction held 2 bases outside the gene matches. This CDR3 comprises 15 residues. CDR3 coding DNA: TGTGCCAGCTCACCTGGACAGGGGGCGAATTCACCCCTCCACTTT. It yields the protein CASSPGQGANSPLHF.

CDR3 region: CSGTVNTEAFF. The DNA for the CDR3 is TGCAGTGGGACGGTGAACACTGAAGCTTTCTTT. This chain links TRBV20-1 with TRBJ1-1; D ambiguous. Per the germline V gene, CDR1 is DFQATT and CDR2 is SNEGSKA (reference sequence). This CDR3 has 11 amino acids. V shed 7 bases and J shed 0 bases, with 6 bases lying between them.

The chain joins TRBV30 to TRBJ1-1; unclear D gene. CDR3 length: 15 residues. In germline, CDR1 is GTSNPN, CDR2 SVGIG (reference sequence). The V end lost 0 bases, the J end lost 1 base, and 12 bases lay between the germline ends. In DNA, the CDR3 is TGTGCCTGGAGTGTACGTGGCAGGCCGAACACTGAAGCTTTCTTT. Translation gives CAWSVRGRPNTEAFF.

The chain carries TRBV7-3 and TRBJ2-1; 12 bases are a match to TRBD2. V lost 5 bases and J lost 7; bases outside the gene matches: 6. Germline CDR1 SGHTA, CDR2 FQGTGA. The CDR3 runs to 15 residues. The CDR3 loop reads CASSETSGGVNEQFF. The CDR3 DNA reads as TGTGCCAGCAGCGAGACTAGCGGGGGTGTTAATGAGCAGTTCTTC.

J is TRBJ2-6 and V is TRBV10-3, with a possible D match to TRBD1 (5 bases). CDR1 and CDR2 from the germline V gene are ENHRY and SYGVKD. V dropped 4 bases and J dropped 2 bases, with 21 bases sitting between them. This CDR3 spans 19 amino acids. Here the CDR3 reads CAISGSSSAGFTGANVLTF. CDR3 sequence (DNA): TGTGCCATCAGTGGAAGTTCGTCGGCAGGGTTTACTGGGGCCAACGTCCTGACTTTC.

This clone showed up just once. The chain combines TRBV25-1 with TRBJ1-2, with unresolved D. Between the trimmed V and J ends, which lost 4 bases and 3 bases, there was a span of 18 bases. From germline, CDR1 is MGHDK and CDR2 SYGVNS. CDR3 length: 16 amino acids. The CDR3 region is CASSAPTPGPHYGYTF. The CDR3 coding sequence is TGTGCCAGCAGTGCCCCAACCCCGGGCCCCCACTATGGCTACACCTTC.

The J gene is TRBJ1-1, the V gene TRBV6-5, with 8 nucleotides matching TRBD1. J gave up 0 bases and V 10 bases, and 7 bases lay outside the gene matches. The germline V gene has CDR1 MNHEY and CDR2 SVGAGI. This CDR3 has 14 amino acids. The CDR3 is CATGQGRLNTEAFF. Here the CDR3 DNA reads TGTGCCACCGGACAGGGCAGGTTGAACACTGAAGCTTTCTTT.

V is TRBV12-5 and J is TRBJ2-1; 10 bases are shared with TRBD2. Germline loops: CDR1 LGHNT, CDR2 FRNRAP. J was trimmed by 4 bases and V by 7 bases; bases with no gene match: 7. The CDR3 consists of 15 residues. The CDR3 nucleotides read TGTGCTAGTGCCTTTAGCGGGGGGCTGTACAATGAGCAGTTCTTC. Translated, it gives CASAFSGGLYNEQFF.

V gene TRBV7-9 combines with J gene TRBJ1-1, with D unclear. The CDR3 length is 13 residues. Trimming pared 3 bases from V and 7 bases from J, leaving 12 bases between. Germline CDR1 is SEHNR and CDR2 is FQNEAQ (reference sequence). In DNA, the CDR3 is TGTGCCAGCAGCTTTGGGTATGGAGGTGAAGCTTTCTTT. This translates into CASSFGYGGEAFF.

CDR3 sequence: CSVEDSGTSGLNEQFF. The CDR3, as DNA: TGCAGCGTTGAAGACTCCGGGACTAGCGGTCTTAATGAGCAGTTCTTC. This chain connects TRBV29-1 to TRBJ2-1; 11 nucleotides match TRBD2. Germline CDR1 SQVTM, CDR2 ANQGSEA. V trimming: 0 bases; J trimming: 7 bases; junction bases outside the gene matches: 8. This CDR3 spans 16 amino acids.

The rearrangement links TRBV6-5 to TRBJ1-5, with D possibly TRBD1 on 5 matching bases. This CDR3 contains 13 residues. Trimming took off 8 bases at V and 5 bases at J, with 13 bases between the two ends. The germline CDR1 and CDR2 sequences are MNHEY and SVGAGI. This chain's CDR3 is CASGPRGDQPQHF. The CDR3 DNA follows: TGTGCCAGCGGGCCCCGGGGGGATCAGCCCCAGCATTTT.

This clone turned up a few times. The chain joins TRBV18 to TRBJ1-5; 7 bases agree with TRBD1. Unmatched junction bases numbered 3, after V lost 6 bases and J lost 4 bases. The CDR3 consists of 13 residues. Looked up from germline, CDR1 is KGHSH and CDR2 is LQKENI. The CDR3 reads CASSTGVNQPQHF. CDR3 bases: TGTGCCAGCTCTACAGGGGTTAATCAGCCCCAGCATTTT.